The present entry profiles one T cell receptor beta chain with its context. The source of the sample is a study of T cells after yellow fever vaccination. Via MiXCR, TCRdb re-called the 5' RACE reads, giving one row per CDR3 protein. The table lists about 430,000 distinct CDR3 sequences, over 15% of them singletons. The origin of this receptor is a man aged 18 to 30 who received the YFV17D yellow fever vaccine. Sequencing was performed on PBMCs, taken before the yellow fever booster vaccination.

CDR3 residues: CASSYLWEINQPQHF. The CDR3 nucleotides read TGTGCCAGCAGTTACCTATGGGAGATTAATCAGCCCCAGCATTTT. The chain is built from TRBV6-2 or TRBV6-3 and TRBJ1-5; D gene unclear. Germline V gene sequence: CDR1 MNHEY, CDR2 SVGEGT. The CDR3 is 15 amino acids. The germline V and J ends were trimmed by 2 bases and 4 bases, with 12 bases remaining between them.